This TCR beta chain was retrieved from a study of T cell responses to AZD1222 COVID-19 vaccine (dated by TCRdb to the early 2020s). Regarding the complete study: AZD1222 recipients whose second dose came at about 4 weeks and those whose second dose came at about 12 weeks were combined into one group, since spike-specific TCR depth and breadth did not differ between the two schedules. Enrollment into the trials was organized by age into subgroups of 18-55, 56-69 and 70-plus years, and those subgroups contained roughly 140, 27 and 60 TCR-sequenced participants, respectively. A total of just over 230 trial participants underwent TCR sequencing, of whom about 200 received two doses of AZD1222 and 26 received two doses of the MenACWY control vaccine. General conclusions and limits of the study: Epitopes outside the regions mutated in the B.1.351 and B.1.1.7 variants were reportedly recognized by nearly half of the unique spike-specific TCRs. Participants were mostly white British, with more females than males. The authors suggested clonal diversity may have been underestimated. The vaccine-associated CD4 TCRs covered the entire spike protein, and the dominant responses fell in regions 160-218 and 743-854. In the small 56-69-year group, the increase in depth fell short of significance, most likely because of low power. Conclusions about previously exposed vaccinees are limited, since just a handful of AZD1222 recipients were seropositive for SARS-CoV-2 at baseline. A significant rise in spike-specific TCR breadth and depth was observed after two AZD1222 doses relative to day 0 and relative to MenACWY recipients. Because no samples from the day 14 peak response were available, repertoires could be characterized only after the peak T cell response.

In the case of this clone: Its recognized antigen is unknown. Base qualities are missing; no much larger clone stands one base away.

The CDR3 regions of human TCRbeta chains were subjected to immunosequencing. From the authors' description of their analysis: TCRs in the repertoires were compared against a reference library of SARS-CoV-2-specific TCRs that had been generated with the MIRA antigen-specificity platform. Breadth was defined as the fraction of unique TCRs that were SARS-CoV-2-associated. Depth was defined as the fraction of total T cells that were SARS-CoV-2-associated. Using the MIRA data, every spike-specific TCR was mapped to the spike region that the TCR reacted to and assigned to either a CD4 or a CD8 class. Log10-transformed breadth and depth values were compared by one-way ANOVA with Sidak's multiple comparisons tests. The table was pulled from immuneACCESS by TCRdb, which kept in-frame rearrangements only. Such tables lose some clones; where checked, under half of the loss comes from unresolved V genes, and the rest has no known cause. The V and J calls and clone size are taken from that table; D and trimming were inferred from the DNA. Present in this sample are about 140,000 clones, over 75% of which were seen just once. The ten largest account for 1.6% of the sample.

For CDR1 and CDR2, the germline V gene lists SGHRS and YFSETQ. V is pruned by 0 bases and J by 1 base, leaving 13 bases of the junction without a gene match. Including the terminal cysteine and phenylalanine, the CDR3 comprises 20 residues. Only the CDR3 DNA is retained, 60 bases long and in frame from the first base. The sample's time point label is to be understood as: baseline before first vaccination. Samples from vaccinated people were obtained from the UK trials COV001 and COV002, which included a single-blind randomized controlled phase 2/3 trial of AZD1222 (ChAdOx1 nCoV-19) in healthy adults. For TCRbeta chain sequencing, PBMC samples from trial participants were taken at day 0 and at day 28 after the second dose.

The material was peripheral blood, obtained on day 0 of AZD1222 vaccination. This receptor was obtained from an adult in good health. The chain is encoded by TRBV5-1 joined to TRBJ2-1; TRBD2 fits 10 bases in the junction. The CDR3 in this case is CASSLGSGGAVSGSYNEQFF. The sequenced DNA is TGCGCCAGCAGCTTGGGGAGCGGGGGGGCCGTTTCTGGTTCCTACAATGAGCAGTTCTTC.